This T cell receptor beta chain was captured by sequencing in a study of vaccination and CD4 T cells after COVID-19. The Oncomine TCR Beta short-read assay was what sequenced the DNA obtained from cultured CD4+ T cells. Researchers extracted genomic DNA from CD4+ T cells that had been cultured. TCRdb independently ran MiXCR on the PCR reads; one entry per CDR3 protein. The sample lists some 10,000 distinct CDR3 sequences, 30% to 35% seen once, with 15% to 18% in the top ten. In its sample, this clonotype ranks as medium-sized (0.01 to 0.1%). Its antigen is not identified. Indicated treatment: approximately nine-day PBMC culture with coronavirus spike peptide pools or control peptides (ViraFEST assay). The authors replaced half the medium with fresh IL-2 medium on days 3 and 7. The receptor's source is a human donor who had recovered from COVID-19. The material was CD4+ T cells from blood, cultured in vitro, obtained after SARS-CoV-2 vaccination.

This CDR3 reads CASSLYLETDTQYF. CDR3 in DNA: TGTGCCAGCAGCTTATATCTAGAAACAGATACGCAGTATTTT. The chain is built from TRBV7-3 and TRBJ2-3; the D is unclear. Trimming removed 2 bases at V and 3 bases at J, with 9 bases between. Germline values: CDR1 SGHTA, CDR2 FQGTGA. The CDR3 is 14 residues long.